The 24 T cell receptor beta chains below were found in one sample sequenced in a study of T cells in Graves' hyperthyroidism and ophthalmopathy. What was amplified from RNA transcripts were TCR beta CDR3 regions. TCR CDR3 underwent first-round RT-PCR with the HTBI primer set. TCRdb used MiXCR to reprocess the multiplex PCR reads, holding one entry per CDR3 protein. The data hold around 300,000 distinct CDR3 sequences, with 20% to 25% observed a single time. Material: blood. These receptors originate from a man aged 25-45 years with Graves' ophthalmopathy.

The J gene is TRBJ2-1, the V gene TRBV5-6, with D possibly being TRBD2 (5 bases). The germline V and J ends were trimmed by 5 bases and 4 bases, with 19 bases remaining between them. The CDR3 extends over 16 amino acids. Germline CDR1 SGHDT, CDR2 YYEEEE. The CDR3: CASSHPQSSGYNEQFF. The DNA of the CDR3 is TGTGCCAGCAGTCACCCTCAGTCCTCGGGGTACAATGAGCAGTTCTTC.

In this sample, this clonotype turned up many times. The chain carries TRBV30 and TRBJ2-1, with D tentatively TRBD1 (5 bases). This CDR3 spans 14 amino acids. CDR1 GTSNPN and CDR2 SVGIG come from the germline V gene (reference sequence). V lost 2 bases, J lost 7 bases, and 15 bases lay in between. The CDR3 DNA reads TGTGCCTGGAGTCAGGGTATTACTAAAAATGAGCAGTTCTTC. Protein product: CAWSQGITKNEQFF.

This chain connects TRBV28 to TRBJ2-5; D uncertain. This CDR3 region has 11 residues. The germline V gene encodes CDR1 MDHEN and CDR2 SYDVKM. The ends were cut back, 5 bases at V and 7 bases at J, with 8 bases in the middle. This CDR3 is CASSPEATQYF. The CDR3 DNA follows: TGTGCCAGCAGTCCCGAGGCGACCCAGTACTTC. Full variable domain (remainder filled in from reference TRBV28 and TRBJ2-5): DVKVTQSSRYLVKRTGEKVFLECVQDMDHENMFWYRQDPGLGLRLIYFSYDVKMKEKGDIPEGYSVSREKKERFSLILESASTNQTSMYLCASSPEATQYFGPGTRLLVL.

Ten or more counts support this clonotype. The V call is TRBV20-1, the J call TRBJ1-5; a weak D match, TRBD1 (5 bases). The V and J ends lost 4 bases and 5 bases respectively, with 12 bases between them. From germline, CDR1 is DFQATT and CDR2 SNEGSKA (reference sequence). The CDR3 has 13 amino acids. The CDR3 DNA sequence: TGCAGTGCTATGGCAGGGAATGATCAGCCCCAGCATTTT. The encoded protein is CSAMAGNDQPQHF.

The chain uses TRBV10-3 and TRBJ1-1; maybe TRBD1 (5 bases). CDR1 and CDR2 from the germline V gene are ENHRY and SYGVKD. There are 14 residues in the CDR3. Trimming took 8 bases from V and 1 from J, leaving 14 bases between them. The CDR3, as DNA: TGTGCCATCGGCCCTGGGACGGAGAACACTGAAGCTTTCTTT. Translated, it gives CAIGPGTENTEAFF.

This clonotype was observed at least ten times. This rearrangement joins TRBV28 to TRBJ2-1, with a possible D match to TRBD2 (6 bases). The germline CDR1 and CDR2 sequences are MDHEN and SYDVKM. The CDR3 loop spans 15 amino acids. Trimming took off 7 bases at V and 3 bases at J, with 16 bases between the two ends. In DNA form, the CDR3 reads TGTGCCAGCACGCTCCAGGAGGGGTTCTACAATGAGCAGTTCTTC. Protein: CASTLQEGFYNEQFF.

This clonotype appeared a few times. The chain has TRBV7-8 and TRBJ2-5, with 9 nucleotides matching TRBD1. V dropped 6 bases and J dropped 5; count of bases not matched to a gene: 10. CDR3 length: 15 residues. Germline assignment: CDR1 SGHVS and CDR2 FQNEAQ. CDR3 coding DNA: TGTGCCAGCAGACGGTACAGGGGGCAGGGGGAGACCCAGTACTTC. Translated: CASRRYRGQGETQYF. The variable domain in full, completed from reference TRBV7-8 and TRBJ2-5, reads GAGVSQSPRYKVAKRGQDVALRCDPISGHVSLFWYQQALGQGPEFLTYFQNEAQLDKSGLPSDRFFAERPEGSVSTLKIQRTQQEDSAVYLCASRRYRGQGETQYFGPGTRLLVL.

The V call is TRBV9, the J call TRBJ2-1; TRBD2 matches 14 bases. The assigned J gene may be wrong: the sequence end matches TRBJ2-7 better. The CDR3 covers 18 residues. Germline V gene lookup returns CDR1 SGDLS and CDR2 YYNGEE. CDR3 nucleotide sequence: TGTGCCAGCAGCCTAACCGGGACTAGCGGGAGTCTGTACAATGAGCAGTACTTC. As protein: CASSLTGTSGSLYNEQYF.

This chain connects TRBV12-3 or TRBV12-4 to TRBJ1-6; D is uncertain. The CDR3 loop spans 14 amino acids. V was shortened by 2 bases and J by 5 bases, with 7 bases between the two germline ends. The CDR3 protein is CASSLLRDNSPLHF. DNA of the CDR3: TGTGCCAGCAGTTTATTAAGGGATAATTCACCCCTCCACTTT.

The chain uses TRBV20-1 and TRBJ1-5; D is ambiguous. Trimming stripped 5 bases from V and 7 bases from J, with 12 bases between. This CDR3 region has 12 residues. Germline loops: CDR1 DFQATT, CDR2 SNEGSKA (reference sequence). The CDR3 coding sequence is TGCAGTGCTGCCCTCCCGGGGCAGCCCCAGCATTTT. Translating gives CSAALPGQPQHF.

This clonotype was counted only a few times. The chain employs TRBV28 and TRBJ1-2, with D unresolved. CDR1 MDHEN and CDR2 SYDVKM come from the germline V gene. V was pared by 5 bases and J by 6 bases, with 16 bases between. This CDR3 contains 14 residues. The CDR3 sequence: CASSLSSRPHGYTF. CDR3 coding DNA: TGTGCCAGCAGTCTAAGCTCTCGGCCTCATGGCTACACCTTC.

The chain recombines TRBV5-1 with TRBJ1-6, with TRBD1 matching over 9 bases. Germline lookup yields CDR1 SGHRS and CDR2 YFSETQ. Losses at the gene ends were 3 bases for V and 7 bases for J; bases not matched to a gene: 2. The CDR3 runs 14 residues. The CDR3 is CASSSGTGNSPLHF. DNA of the CDR3: TGCGCCAGCAGCTCGGGGACAGGGAATTCACCCCTCCACTTT. The variable domain in full, with the rest retrieved from reference TRBV5-1 and TRBJ1-6, is KAGVTQTPRYLIKTRGQQVTLSCSPISGHRSVSWYQQTPGQGLQFLFEYFSETQRNKGNFPGRFSGRQFSNSRSEMNVSTLELGDSALYLCASSSGTGNSPLHFGNGTRLTVT.

This clonotype has only a few counts. The V gene is TRBV28, the J gene TRBJ2-7; D call uncertain. With 6 bases removed from V and 2 bases from J, the gap between germline ends came to 14 bases. This CDR3 is built from 14 residues. Germline values: CDR1 MDHEN, CDR2 SYDVKM. As DNA, the CDR3 is TGTGCCAGCAGCCCCGTCGATCCCACCTACGAGCAGTACTTC. Residues: CASSPVDPTYEQYF.

In its sample, this clonotype was seen a few times. The chain carries TRBV20-1 and TRBJ2-2; D not resolved. Per germline, CDR1 DFQATT and CDR2 SNEGSKA (reference sequence). This CDR3 has 14 residues. CDR3 sequence: CSPRPVLNTGELFF. The CDR3 DNA is TGCAGCCCTCGCCCGGTCTTGAACACCGGGGAGCTGTTTTTT.

This chain connects TRBV24-1 to TRBJ2-5; 9 bases fit TRBD1. V gave up 5 bases and J gave up 2 bases; unmatched junction bases: 8. Looked up from germline, CDR1 is KGHDR and CDR2 is SFDVKD. The CDR3 sequence is 16 residues long. CDR3 loop: CATSAPGTGNQETQYF. For the CDR3, the DNA is TGTGCCACCAGTGCCCCAGGGACAGGGAATCAAGAGACCCAGTACTTC.

V gene TRBV19 combines with J gene TRBJ2-7; 9 nucleotides align to TRBD1. The CDR3 covers 16 residues. Unmatched junction bases numbered 17, after V lost 7 bases and J lost 7 bases. Germline CDR1 LNHDA, CDR2 SQIVND (reference sequence). For the CDR3, the DNA is TGTGCCAGTACAGAAGTTACAGGGGGCCGAGTCGGGGAGCAGTACTTC. This gives the protein CASTEVTGGRVGEQYF.

This chain joins TRBV6-2 or TRBV6-3 and TRBJ2-1; unclear D gene. Per germline, CDR1 MNHEY and CDR2 SVGEGT. V was cut by 2 bases and J by 4 bases, with 18 bases left in between. The CDR3 has 17 amino acids. DNA for the CDR3: TGTGCCAGCAGTTACCCCAGCCCGGACCCTCGGTACAATGAGCAGTTCTTC. This codes for CASSYPSPDPRYNEQFF.

The chain uses TRBV20-1 and TRBJ2-3; 10 nucleotides match TRBD1. The V and J ends lost 0 bases and 4 bases, in that order; junction bases with no gene match: 1. The CDR3 sequence is 14 residues long. Per germline, CDR1 DFQATT and CDR2 SNEGSKA (reference sequence). For the CDR3, the DNA is TGCAGTGCTAGAGATGGGACAGGGGCAGATACGCAGTATTTT. Protein sequence: CSARDGTGADTQYF.

The chain is built from TRBV28 and TRBJ2-5; D gene ambiguous. CDR3 size: 15 residues. CDR1 is MDHEN, CDR2 SYDVKM, per germline. V was cut by 4 bases and J by 3 bases, with 15 bases left in between. The CDR3 spells CASSYNEVNEETQYF. For the CDR3, the DNA is TGTGCCAGCAGTTACAACGAGGTAAACGAAGAGACCCAGTACTTC.

The chain has TRBV30 and TRBJ2-2; the D is unclear. Germline CDR1 GTSNPN, CDR2 SVGIG (reference sequence). The CDR3 spans 14 residues. V lost 0 bases and J lost 4, with 9 bases in between. In DNA form, the CDR3 reads TGTGCCTGGAGTGTAGGACGAGGCACCGGGGAGCTGTTTTTT. Encoded protein: CAWSVGRGTGELFF.

This clonotype has ten or more counts. V usage is TRBV2 and J usage is TRBJ2-1; the D gene is possibly TRBD2 (5 bases). This CDR3 is 13 amino acids long. Germline V gene data show CDR1 as SNHLY and CDR2 as FYNNEI. V lost 3 bases and J lost 9, with 12 bases in between. The CDR3 bases are TGTGCCAGCAGTGACGTCCAGCGGAGTGAGCAGTTCTTC. Its protein is CASSDVQRSEQFF.

The J gene is TRBJ1-1, the V gene TRBV9; D gene uncertain. Trimming pared 3 bases from V and 8 bases from J, leaving 17 bases between. CDR3 length: 14 amino acids. In germline, CDR1 is SGDLS, CDR2 YYNGEE. The CDR3 loop reads CASSATPSGQEAFF. The CDR3 region has the DNA TGTGCCAGCAGCGCAACCCCAAGCGGTCAGGAAGCTTTCTTT. The full variable domain, rest sourced from reference TRBV9 and TRBJ1-1, is DSGVTQTPKHLITATGQRVTLRCSPRSGDLSVYWYQQSLDQGLQFLIQYYNGEERAKGNILERFSAQQFPDLHSELNLSSLELGDSALYFCASSATPSGQEAFFGQGTRLTVV.

This clonotype was seen many times. In nucleotides, the CDR3 is TGTGCCAGCAGCTTAGTACGGACCGACACAGATACGCAGTATTTT. Protein: CASSLVRTDTDTQYF. The rearrangement joins TRBV11-2 to TRBJ2-3; no clear D gene. V was cut by 1 base and J by 2 bases, with 10 bases left in between. Germline V gene lookup returns CDR1 SGHAT and CDR2 FQNNGV. CDR3 length equals 15 residues.

The chain uses TRBV10-3 and TRBJ2-5; D unclear. The CDR3 contains 13 residues. With 3 bases removed from V and 5 bases from J, the gap between germline ends came to 10 bases. Per the germline V gene, CDR1 is ENHRY and CDR2 is SYGVKD. CDR3 sequence (DNA): TGTGCCATCAGTGAAGGGCAGGTGGAGACCCAGTACTTC. This gives the protein CAISEGQVETQYF.